This T cell receptor (beta chain) derives from a study of blood T cell repertoires in COVID-19 (dated by TCRdb to 2019 to 2021). Background for the entire study: The collaborator samples originated in the United States, Italy and Spain and spanned the acute and convalescent phases of COVID-19. Where available, HLA class I and class II types were obtained from metadata supplied by the sample provider rather than from assay-based typing. The samples were drawn from two sources: the first 160 participants of the ongoing ImmuneRACE study, and some 1,300 subjects contributed by 6 global collaborators. The dataset comprised deeply sampled blood TCRbeta repertoires from subjects exposed to, actively infected with, or recovered from COVID-19. Nearly every sample came with metadata listing a de-identified subject ID, COVID-19 status, age in years and sex. A freely available public database, intended as a resource for researchers studying the immune response to SARS-CoV-2, is where the repertoires were released. The material from the prospective study consisted of cDNA or gDNA derived from T cells, B-cell-depleted T cells, or PBMCs.

Of note for this clone: Which antigen it targets is not known. No much larger clone is present one base from it, and per-base qualities are unavailable.

Deletion took 3 bases off V and 2 bases off J, with a span of 10 bases between the germline ends. Sequences MGHRA (CDR1) and YSYEKL (CDR2) are obtained from the germline V gene. From the cysteine through the phenylalanine, the CDR3 covers 14 amino acids. The kept DNA is CDR3 alone, 42 bases in frame from the first base. The immunoSEQ Assay, a bias-controlled multiplex PCR, was used to amplify TCRbeta CDR3 regions from genomic DNA. The original pipeline was this. Within the assay, amplification of reference gene primers was used to estimate how many nucleated cells each sample contained. To quantify the absolute abundance of each unique TCRbeta CDR3 rearrangement, sequence reads were collapsed and filtered. For each sample, productive Simpson clonality was calculated as the square root of Simpson's diversity index across productive rearrangements. TCRdb took over this immuneACCESS table, retaining in-frame rearrangements with V and J assigned. Such tables are incomplete; in checked studies, under half of the missing clones stem from an unresolved V gene, and the remainder is unexplained. V and J calls and clone size are those listed in that table; D and trimming were worked out from the DNA. This sample holds about 100,000 clones; approximately 78% were observed only once. Approximately 9.6% of the sample belongs to the ten largest clones.

The research as a whole found: Clinical and demographic metadata were provided uncurated, with the amount varying by source and participant.

Collaborating institutions collected whole blood in K2EDTA tubes following their own protocols. For TCRbeta analysis, collaborator samples were shipped as frozen whole blood, as isolated PBMCs, or as DNA extracted from either sample type. The receptor's source is a man aged 55 to 70 with active or convalescent COVID-19. The sample comprised peripheral blood. The chain links TRBV4-1 with TRBJ1-2; the D gene assignment is ambiguous. The DNA sequence is as follows: TGCGCCAGCAGCCACCTTGGGCCCAACTATGGCTACACCTTC. The resulting protein is CASSHLGPNYGYTF.